These 17 T cell receptor beta chains were all obtained from the same sample, sequenced in a study of beta chain features in type 1 diabetes. The sequenced template was cDNA made from the entire isolated RNA. Using immunoSEQ multiplex PCR, the repertoire was profiled, and TCRdb retains in-frame clones only, with some absent. The sample holds about half a million clones, 30% seen once. Sequenced material: naive CD4+ T cells from blood. Receptors originate from a man younger than 35 in good health.

This rearrangement joins TRBV7-8 to TRBJ1-1; D is possibly TRBD1 (6 bases). Germline lookup yields CDR1 SGHVS and CDR2 FQNEAQ. Trimming left V 4 bases short and J 1 base short, with 13 bases between. The CDR3 length is 15 residues. CDR3 amino acids: CASSSPEGGNTEAFF. The CDR3 DNA is TGTGCCAGCAGCTCCCCGGAGGGGGGGAACACTGAAGCTTTCTTT. The variable domain in full, with the rest retrieved from reference TRBV7-8 and TRBJ1-1, is GAGVSQSPRYKVAKRGQDVALRCDPISGHVSLFWYQQALGQGPEFLTYFQNEAQLDKSGLPSDRFFAERPEGSVSTLKIQRTQQEDSAVYLCASSSPEGGNTEAFFGQGTRLTVV.

The chain combines TRBV7-2 with TRBJ2-1; D not certain. The CDR3 runs 16 residues. With 5 bases removed from V and 0 bases from J, the gap between germline ends came to 14 bases. Germline-derived CDR1 and CDR2 are SGHTA and FQGNSA. Here the CDR3 reads CASSRSDRSSYNEQFF. CDR3 nucleotide sequence: TGTGCCAGCAGCCGGTCGGACCGAAGCTCCTACAATGAGCAGTTCTTC.

The V call is TRBV23-1, the J call TRBJ1-5; D not resolved. TRBV23-1 is sorted into the ORF group, with uncertain function. Trimming pared 0 bases from V and 7 bases from J, leaving 4 bases between. This CDR3 contains 12 residues. As DNA, the CDR3 is TGCGCCAGCAGTCAATCGGGCCAGCCCCAGCATTTT. Residues: CASSQSGQPQHF.

V gene TRBV11-2 combines with J gene TRBJ2-1, with 14 bases matching TRBD2. Germline V gene lookup returns CDR1 SGHAT and CDR2 FQNNGV. Trimming took 5 bases from V and 0 from J; bases not matched to a gene: 3. This CDR3 has 17 residues. Written as DNA, the CDR3 is TGTGCCAGCAGCCTAGGGACTAGCGGGAGCTCCTACAATGAGCAGTTCTTC. Protein: CASSLGTSGSSYNEQFF.

The chain combines TRBV15 with TRBJ2-1; D gene ambiguous. The CDR3 sequence is 15 residues long. Germline V gene data show CDR1 as LNHNV and CDR2 as YYDKDF (reference sequence). V gave up 0 bases and J gave up 1 base, with 7 bases separating them. The CDR3 sequence: CATSREASSYNEQFF. The CDR3 DNA sequence: TGTGCCACCAGCAGAGAGGCCTCTTCCTACAATGAGCAGTTCTTC.

This clone was found a few times. This rearrangement joins TRBV29-1 to TRBJ2-7, with a tentative D call TRBD1 (6 bases). There are 12 residues in the CDR3. V lost 4 bases and J lost 2, with 9 bases in between. The V gene's germline CDR1 is SQVTM and CDR2 ANQGSEA. The DNA of the CDR3 is TGCAGCGTTGCGCCAGGGGCCTACGAGCAGTACTTC. It is translated as CSVAPGAYEQYF.

This clone came up a few times. The chain links TRBV7-2 to TRBJ2-7; TRBD1 is a possible D gene (5 bases). Deletions cut 2 bases from V and 0 bases from J, with 8 bases between. From germline, CDR1 is SGHTA and CDR2 FQGNSA. The CDR3 length is 14 residues. This chain's CDR3 is CASSLTRASYEQYF. DNA of the CDR3: TGTGCCAGCAGCTTAACCAGGGCCTCCTACGAGCAGTACTTC.

This clone showed up just a few times. In DNA, the CDR3 is TGTGCCAGCAGCTTACGGATTGGGCAGACCCAGTACTTC. Protein sequence: CASSLRIGQTQYF. The chain is built from TRBV7-2 and TRBJ2-5; D uncertain. CDR1 and CDR2 (germline): SGHTA, FQGNSA. This CDR3 region has 13 residues. V lost 2 bases and J 6 bases, leaving 10 bases between the germline ends.

There are a few counts of this clone. V is TRBV29-1 and J is TRBJ2-3; D is perhaps TRBD2 (6 bases). This CDR3 is 13 amino acids long. Trimming removed 7 bases from V and 1 base from J, with 12 bases in between. The germline V gene has CDR1 SQVTM and CDR2 ANQGSEA. The DNA of the CDR3 is TGCAGCGCCGAAGGAGGGGGCACAGATACGCAGTATTTT. Protein product: CSAEGGGTDTQYF.

In its sample, this clone was seen a few times. The CDR3 protein is CASSIPQNTGELFF. As DNA, the CDR3 is TGTGCCAGCAGTATACCCCAGAACACCGGGGAGCTGTTTTTT. The chain recombines TRBV7-9 with TRBJ2-2; D uncertain. The V gene's germline CDR1 is SEHNR and CDR2 FQNEAQ (reference sequence). This CDR3 comprises 14 residues. Trimming left V 6 bases short and J 1 base short, with 9 bases between.

The J gene is TRBJ2-5, the V gene TRBV7-9; 9 nucleotides line up with TRBD1. Germline V gene sequence: CDR1 SEHNR, CDR2 FQNEAQ (reference sequence). V lost 5 bases and J lost 4; bases outside the gene matches: 8. The CDR3 consists of 15 residues. The CDR3 nucleotides read TGTGCCAGCAGCCCGTCTGGACAGGGGCGAGAGACCCAGTACTTC. It yields the protein CASSPSGQGRETQYF. Full variable domain (missing parts from reference TRBV7-9 and TRBJ2-5): DTGVSQNPRHKITKRGQNVTFRCDPISEHNRLYWYRQTLGQGPEFLTYFQNEAQLEKSRLLSDRFSAERPKGSFSTLEIQRTEQGDSAMYLCASSPSGQGRETQYFGPGTRLLVL.

The V call is TRBV28, the J call TRBJ2-1, with D perhaps matching TRBD1 or TRBD2 (5 bases each). Trimming shortened V by 8 bases and J by 5 bases, and 16 bases separated the two germline ends. This CDR3 has 14 residues. Germline CDR1 is MDHEN and CDR2 is SYDVKM. The CDR3 loop reads CASCSSGPDNEQFF. In DNA form, the CDR3 reads TGTGCCAGCTGTAGTTCGGGACCCGACAATGAGCAGTTCTTC.

The V and J genes are TRBV20-1 and TRBJ2-3; D gene uncertain. Between the trimmed V and J ends, which lost 5 bases and 4 bases, there was a span of 7 bases. The germline CDR1 and CDR2 sequences are DFQATT and SNEGSKA (reference sequence). The CDR3 has 11 amino acids. CDR3 nucleotides: TGCAGTGCTCAGCCGGCAGATACGCAGTATTTT. Translation: CSAQPADTQYF.

In its sample, this clone was seen a few times. The V gene is TRBV6-6, the J gene TRBJ2-5, with D possibly being TRBD1 (6 bases). Germline CDR1 reads MNHNY; CDR2 reads SVGAGI (reference sequence). The CDR3 sequence is 13 residues long. Trimming shortened V by 8 bases and J by 5 bases, and 15 bases separated the two germline ends. The DNA of the CDR3 is TGTGCCAGCGATGGTCAGGGGCTTGAGACCCAGTACTTC. Its translation is CASDGQGLETQYF.

The CDR3 protein is CASTGNSYEQYF. The DNA for the CDR3 is TGTGCCAGCACCGGGAACTCCTACGAGCAGTACTTC. This chain links TRBV6-5 with TRBJ2-7; the D gene is possibly TRBD2 (5 bases). Between the trimmed V and J ends, which lost 7 bases and 0 bases, there was a span of 7 bases. Per germline, CDR1 MNHEY and CDR2 SVGAGI. CDR3 length equals 12 residues.

This clone was seen a handful of times. The chain employs TRBV4-1 and TRBJ2-1; D might be TRBD2 (6 bases). Germline CDR1 MGHRA, CDR2 YSYEKL. Trimming pared 6 bases from V and 3 bases from J, leaving 15 bases between. CDR3 length: 15 residues. CDR3 sequence reads: CASSSQLADYNEQFF. The CDR3 coding sequence is TGCGCCAGCAGTTCCCAGTTAGCGGACTACAATGAGCAGTTCTTC.

V gene TRBV7-2 combines with J gene TRBJ1-2; D gene ambiguous. The CDR3 totals 14 residues. Germline CDR1 and CDR2: SGHTA and FQGNSA. V was shortened by 3 bases and J by 4 bases, with 12 bases between the two germline ends. CDR3 in DNA: TGTGCCAGCAGCTTGCCCGGGAACGGCTATGGCTACACCTTC. Its protein product is CASSLPGNGYGYTF.